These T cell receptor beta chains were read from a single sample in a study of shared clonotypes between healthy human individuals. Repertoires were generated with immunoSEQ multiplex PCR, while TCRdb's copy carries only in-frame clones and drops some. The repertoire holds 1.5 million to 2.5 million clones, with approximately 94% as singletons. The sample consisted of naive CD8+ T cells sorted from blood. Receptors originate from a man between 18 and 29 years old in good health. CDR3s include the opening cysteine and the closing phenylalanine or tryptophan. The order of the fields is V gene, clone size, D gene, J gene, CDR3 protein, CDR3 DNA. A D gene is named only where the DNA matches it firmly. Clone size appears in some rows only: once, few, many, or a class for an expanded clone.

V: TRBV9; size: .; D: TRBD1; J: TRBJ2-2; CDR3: CASSVGGQEAGELFF; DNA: TGTGCCAGCAGCGTAGGGGGACAGGAAGCCGGGGAGCTGTTTTTT
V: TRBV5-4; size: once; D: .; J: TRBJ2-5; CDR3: CASSLAEETQYF; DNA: TGTGCCAGCAGCTTAGCGGAAGAGACCCAGTACTTC
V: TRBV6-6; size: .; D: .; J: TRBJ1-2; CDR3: CASSYLGPSPFNGYTF; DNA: TGTGCCAGCAGTTACTTGGGGCCTTCACCATTCAATGGCTACACCTTC
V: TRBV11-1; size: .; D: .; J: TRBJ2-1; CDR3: CASSLAGESYEQFF; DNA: TGTGCCAGCAGCTTAGCCGGGGAATCGTACGAGCAGTTCTTC
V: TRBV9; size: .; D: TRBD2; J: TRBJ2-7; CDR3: CASSASGGATYEQYF; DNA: TGTGCCAGCAGCGCTAGCGGGGGTGCAACCTACGAGCAGTACTTC
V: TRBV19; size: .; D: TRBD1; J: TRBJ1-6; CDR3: CASSPGTANSPLHF; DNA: TGTGCCAGTAGTCCCGGGACAGCTAATTCACCCCTCCACTTT
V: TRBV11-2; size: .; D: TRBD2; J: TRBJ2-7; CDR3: CASSFRLAGTYEQYF; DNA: TGTGCCAGCAGCTTCCGACTAGCGGGGACCTACGAGCAGTACTTC
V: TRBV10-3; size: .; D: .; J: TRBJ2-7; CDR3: CAISEEAGYEQYF; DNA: TGTGCCATCAGTGAGGAGGCGGGCTACGAGCAGTACTTC
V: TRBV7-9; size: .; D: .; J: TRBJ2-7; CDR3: CASSYRSGLTYEQYF; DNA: TGTGCCAGCAGCTATCGGAGCGGGCTGACCTACGAGCAGTACTTC
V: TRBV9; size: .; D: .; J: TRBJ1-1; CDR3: CASSVDGEGMNTEAFF; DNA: TGTGCCAGCAGCGTAGACGGGGAAGGAATGAACACTGAAGCTTTCTTT
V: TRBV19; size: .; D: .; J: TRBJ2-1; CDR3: CASSSLFYNEQFF; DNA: TGTGCCAGTAGCAGTCTATTTTACAATGAGCAGTTCTTC
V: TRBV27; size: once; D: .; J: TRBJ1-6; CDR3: CASSRTGSTYNSPLHF; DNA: TGTGCCAGCAGTCGTACAGGGAGCACCTATAATTCACCCCTCCACTTT
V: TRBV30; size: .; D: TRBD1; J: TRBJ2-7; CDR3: CAWSDRGRYEQYF; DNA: TGTGCCTGGAGTGACAGGGGGCGTTACGAGCAGTACTTC
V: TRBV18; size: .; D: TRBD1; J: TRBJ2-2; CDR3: CASSPPAGTVNTGELFF; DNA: TGTGCCAGCTCACCACCGGCCGGGACAGTTAACACCGGGGAGCTGTTTTTT
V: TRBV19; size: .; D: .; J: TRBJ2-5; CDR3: CASSPPESETQYF; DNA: TGTGCCAGTAGTCCACCTGAGAGTGAGACCCAGTACTTC
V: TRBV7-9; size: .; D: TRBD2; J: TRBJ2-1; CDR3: CASSHGLAGHTYNEQFF; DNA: TGTGCCAGCAGCCATGGACTAGCGGGGCACACATACAATGAGCAGTTCTTC
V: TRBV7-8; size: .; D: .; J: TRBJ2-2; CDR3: CASSYVLVSGELFF; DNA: TGTGCCAGCAGCTACGTACTAGTATCCGGGGAGCTGTTTTTT
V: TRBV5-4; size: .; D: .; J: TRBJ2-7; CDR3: CASSAGLSYEQYF; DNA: TGTGCCAGCAGCGCCGGACTTTCCTACGAGCAGTACTTC
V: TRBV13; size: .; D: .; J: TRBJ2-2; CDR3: CACRDSNTGELFF; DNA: TGTGCCTGCCGGGACTCCAACACCGGGGAGCTGTTTTTT
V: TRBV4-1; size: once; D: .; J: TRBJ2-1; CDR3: CASSHRESQYNEQFF; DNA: TGCGCCAGCAGCCATCGGGAGAGCCAGTATAATGAGCAGTTCTTC
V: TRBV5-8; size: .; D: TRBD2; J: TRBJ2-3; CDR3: CASSTLLAATDTQYF; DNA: TGTGCCAGCAGCACCCTGCTAGCGGCCACAGATACGCAGTATTTT
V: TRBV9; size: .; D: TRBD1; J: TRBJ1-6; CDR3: CASSPTDRFSYNSPLHF; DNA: TGTGCCAGCAGCCCCACGGACAGGTTCTCCTATAATTCACCCCTCCACTTT
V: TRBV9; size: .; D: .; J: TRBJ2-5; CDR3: CASSASGVGETQYF; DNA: TGTGCCAGCAGCGCCTCGGGAGTAGGAGAGACCCAGTACTTC
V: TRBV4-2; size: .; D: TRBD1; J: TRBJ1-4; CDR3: CASRENVAQGALEKLFF; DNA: TGTGCCAGCAGGGAAAATGTCGCACAGGGGGCATTAGAAAAACTGTTTTTT
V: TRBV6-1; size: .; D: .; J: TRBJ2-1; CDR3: CASTPWPGSYNEQFF; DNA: TGTGCCAGCACCCCCTGGCCGGGTTCCTACAATGAGCAGTTCTTC
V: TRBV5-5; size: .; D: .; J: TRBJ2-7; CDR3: CASSLIVDYEQYF; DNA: TGTGCCAGCAGCTTGATTGTCGACTACGAGCAGTACTTC
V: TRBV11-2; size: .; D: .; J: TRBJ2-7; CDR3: CASSFPDSYEQYF; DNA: TGTGCCAGCAGCTTCCCGGATTCCTACGAGCAGTACTTC
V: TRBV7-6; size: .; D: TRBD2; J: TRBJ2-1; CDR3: CASSPGTSGNEQFF; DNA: TGTGCCAGCAGCCCCGGGACTAGTGGGAATGAGCAGTTCTTC
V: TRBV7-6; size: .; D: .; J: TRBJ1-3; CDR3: CAIRHGPNSGNTIYF; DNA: TGTGCCATCCGCCATGGACCGAACTCTGGAAACACCATATATTTT
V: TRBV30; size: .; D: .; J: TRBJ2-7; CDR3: CAWTLGQLAGEQYF; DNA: TGTGCCTGGACATTAGGACAGTTAGCGGGCGAGCAGTACTTC
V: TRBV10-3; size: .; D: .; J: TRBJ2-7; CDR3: CAISGAETYEQYF; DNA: TGTGCCATCAGTGGAGCTGAAACCTACGAGCAGTACTTC
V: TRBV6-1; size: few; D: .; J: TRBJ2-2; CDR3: CASSEGTGELFF; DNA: TGTGCCAGCAGTGAAGGGACCGGGGAGCTGTTTTTT
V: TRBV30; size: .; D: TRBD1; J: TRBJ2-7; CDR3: CAWSEFETGANEQYF; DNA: TGTGCCTGGAGTGAGTTTGAGACAGGGGCCAACGAGCAGTACTTC
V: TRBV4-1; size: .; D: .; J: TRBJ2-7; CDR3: CASSHQMGEQYF; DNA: TGCGCCAGCAGCCATCAAATGGGCGAGCAGTACTTC
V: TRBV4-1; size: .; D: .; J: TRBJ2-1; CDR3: CASSQLPGDYNEQFF; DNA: TGCGCCAGCAGCCAACTCCCTGGGGACTACAATGAGCAGTTCTTC
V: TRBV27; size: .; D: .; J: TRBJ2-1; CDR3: CASSLTGGPYNEQFF; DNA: TGTGCCAGCAGTTTAACCGGGGGGCCCTACAATGAGCAGTTCTTC
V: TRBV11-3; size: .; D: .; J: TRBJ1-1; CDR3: CASSLDRNTEAFF; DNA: TGTGCCAGCAGCTTAGACAGAAACACTGAAGCTTTCTTT
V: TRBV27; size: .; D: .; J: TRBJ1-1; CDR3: CASRSSQGMNTEAFF; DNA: TGTGCCAGCAGGTCCTCCCAAGGGATGAACACTGAAGCTTTCTTT
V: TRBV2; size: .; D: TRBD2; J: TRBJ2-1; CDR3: CASIQAGGKNEQFF; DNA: TGTGCCAGCATCCAGGCGGGAGGGAAGAATGAGCAGTTCTTC
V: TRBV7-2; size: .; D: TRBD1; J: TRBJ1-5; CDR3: CASSPLGQGPYSNQPQHF; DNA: TGTGCCAGCAGCCCCCTAGGACAGGGACCCTATAGCAATCAGCCCCAGCATTTT